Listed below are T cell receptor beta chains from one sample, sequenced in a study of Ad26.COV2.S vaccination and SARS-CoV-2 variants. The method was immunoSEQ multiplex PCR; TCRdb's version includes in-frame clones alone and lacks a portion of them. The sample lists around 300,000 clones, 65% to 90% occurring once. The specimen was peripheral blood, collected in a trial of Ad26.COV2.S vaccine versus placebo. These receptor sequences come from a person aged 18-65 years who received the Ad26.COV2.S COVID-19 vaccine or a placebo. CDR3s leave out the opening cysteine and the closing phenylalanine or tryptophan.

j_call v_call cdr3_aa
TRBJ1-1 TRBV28 ASSLFMRGGTEAF
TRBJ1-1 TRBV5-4 ASSSSRGGDWLNTEAF
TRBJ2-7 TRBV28 AIHSGTTSYEQY
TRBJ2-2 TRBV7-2 ASSSHLATGELF
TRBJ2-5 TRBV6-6 ASSYSYPEETQY
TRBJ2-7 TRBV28 ASYRDLNSYEQY
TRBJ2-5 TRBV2 ASSIQGRQETQY
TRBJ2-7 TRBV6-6 ASSYSISPTVYEQY
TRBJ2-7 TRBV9 ASSPGHNYEQY
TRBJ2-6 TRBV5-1 ASSRRQGALSGANVLT
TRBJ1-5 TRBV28 ASSLIEGNQPQH
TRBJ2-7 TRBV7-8 ASSPGYIWYEQY
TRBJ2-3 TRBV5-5 ASSFTWDATDTQY
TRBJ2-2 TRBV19 ASTEGQHSGELF
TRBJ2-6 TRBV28 ASMIGGTGANVLT
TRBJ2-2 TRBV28 ASSLQGAGGELF
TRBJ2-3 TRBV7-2 ASSPEPTDTQY
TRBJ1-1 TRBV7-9 ASSPRTGGYDTEAF
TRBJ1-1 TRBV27 ASSLLQNTEAF
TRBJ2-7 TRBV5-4 ASSRDGDYEQY
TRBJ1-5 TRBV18 ASSPQGAANQPQH
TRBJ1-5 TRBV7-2 ASSGGQGGNQPQH
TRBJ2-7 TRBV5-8 ASSYLGQDYEQY
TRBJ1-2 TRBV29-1 SVEEGSSGYT
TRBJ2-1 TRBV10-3 AISPDLGADNEQF
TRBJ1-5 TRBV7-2 ASSQAGAGNQPQH
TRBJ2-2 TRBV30 AWSGTSGVTGELF
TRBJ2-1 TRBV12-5 ASGIEEQF
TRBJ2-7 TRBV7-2 ASSLDWATYEQY
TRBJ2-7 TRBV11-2 ASSPWDGGTYEQY
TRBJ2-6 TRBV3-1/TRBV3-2 ASSPFGGLGVLT
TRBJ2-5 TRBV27 ASSLGTRGTQY
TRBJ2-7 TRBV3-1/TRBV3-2 ASSRGTGSNEQY
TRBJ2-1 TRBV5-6 ASSLFLAGGPYNEQF
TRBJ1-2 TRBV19 ASTVGGGGYGYT
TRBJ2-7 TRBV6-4 ASSVTAGGDYEQY
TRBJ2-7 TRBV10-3 AISEPGEGSSYEQY
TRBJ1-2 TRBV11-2 ASSAGTGYT
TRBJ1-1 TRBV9 ASRAGVSNTEAF
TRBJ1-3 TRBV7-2 ASSWRGLISGNTIY
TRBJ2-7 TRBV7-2 ASSRDLTYEQY
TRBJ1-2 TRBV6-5 ASKKATGGYT
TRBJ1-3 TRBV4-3 ASSQDRAEASSGNTIY
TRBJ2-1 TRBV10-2 ASSIQGADSYNEQF
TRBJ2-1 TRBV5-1 ASSGASGRGEQF
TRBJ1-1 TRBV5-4 ASKPGGGMNTEAF
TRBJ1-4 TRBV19 ASSRGQTTNEKLF
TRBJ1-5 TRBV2 ASSGDGQADQPQH
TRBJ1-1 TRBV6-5 ASSYSNVGTEAF
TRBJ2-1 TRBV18 ASSPGGRSSYNEQF
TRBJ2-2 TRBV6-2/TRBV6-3 ASSSPVGWLGGQVDTGELF
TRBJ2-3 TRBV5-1 ASSLVTASDTQY
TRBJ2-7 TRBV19 ASSIMGSHEQY
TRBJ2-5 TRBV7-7 ASSFGWGEETQY